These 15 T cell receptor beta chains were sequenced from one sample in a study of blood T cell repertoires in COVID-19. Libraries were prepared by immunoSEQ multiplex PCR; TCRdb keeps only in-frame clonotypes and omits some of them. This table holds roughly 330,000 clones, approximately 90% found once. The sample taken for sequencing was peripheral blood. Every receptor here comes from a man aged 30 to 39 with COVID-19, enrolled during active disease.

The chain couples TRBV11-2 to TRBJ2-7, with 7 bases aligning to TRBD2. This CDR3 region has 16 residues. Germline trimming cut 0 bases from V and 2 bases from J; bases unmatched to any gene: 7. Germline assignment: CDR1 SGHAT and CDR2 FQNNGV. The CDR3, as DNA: TGTGCCAGCAGCTTAGATTTCCTAGCGGACCCCTACGAGCAGTACTTC. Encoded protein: CASSLDFLADPYEQYF.

CDR3 DNA: TGTGCCAGTACCAAGGGCAGGGGCCCATTCTCAACACCCCTCCACTTT. Translating it yields CASTKGRGPFSTPLHF. The rearrangement uses TRBV19 and TRBJ1-6; D is possibly TRBD1 (6 bases). CDR1 is LNHDA, CDR2 SQIVND, per germline (reference sequence). The CDR3 length is 16 residues. Trimming took off 7 bases at V and 11 bases at J, with 24 bases between the two ends.

CDR3 in amino acids: CASSRGTGAQEQYF. The CDR3 region has the DNA TGTGCCAGTAGTAGGGGGACAGGGGCGCAGGAGCAGTACTTC. The chain uses TRBV19 and TRBJ2-7; the match to TRBD1 covers 10 bases. The CDR3 is made up of 14 amino acids. Germline CDR1 and CDR2: LNHDA and SQIVND (reference sequence). V gave up 4 bases and J gave up 7 bases; unmatched junction bases: 7. The full variable domain, completed using reference TRBV19 and TRBJ2-7, is DGGITQSPKYLFRKEGQNVTLSCEQNLNHDAMYWYRQDPGQGLRLIYYSQIVNDFQKGDIAEGYSVSREKKESFPLTVTSAQKNPTAFYLCASSRGTGAQEQYFGPGTRLTVT.

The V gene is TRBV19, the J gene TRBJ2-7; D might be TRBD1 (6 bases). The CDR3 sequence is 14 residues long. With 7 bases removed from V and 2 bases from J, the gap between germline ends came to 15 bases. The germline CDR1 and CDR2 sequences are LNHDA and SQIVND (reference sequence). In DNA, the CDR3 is TGTGCCAGTACCCAGGTAGGGGGAACCTACGAGCAGTACTTC. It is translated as CASTQVGGTYEQYF.

CDR3 in amino acids: CASSRGQLAGELFF. For the CDR3, the DNA is TGTGCCAGCAGCCGCGGACAGTTAGCCGGGGAGCTGTTTTTT. This chain links TRBV6-6 with TRBJ2-2; D is possibly TRBD1 (6 bases). The CDR3 has 14 amino acids. Trimming cost V 6 bases and J 6 bases, with 14 bases left between them. Looked up from germline, CDR1 is MNHNY and CDR2 is SVGAGI (reference sequence).

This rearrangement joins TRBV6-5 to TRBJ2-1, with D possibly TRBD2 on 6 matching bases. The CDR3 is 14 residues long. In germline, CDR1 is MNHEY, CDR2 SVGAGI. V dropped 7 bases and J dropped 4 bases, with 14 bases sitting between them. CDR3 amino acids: CASTQGGVYNEQFF. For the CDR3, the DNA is TGTGCCAGCACCCAGGGCGGGGTATACAATGAGCAGTTCTTC.

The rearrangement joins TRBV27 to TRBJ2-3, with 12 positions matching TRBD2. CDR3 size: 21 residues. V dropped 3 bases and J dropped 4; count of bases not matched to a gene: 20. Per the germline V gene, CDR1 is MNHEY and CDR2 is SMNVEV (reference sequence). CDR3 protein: CASSFPDRGLAGGLAPDTQYF. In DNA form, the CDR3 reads TGTGCCAGCAGTTTCCCCGACAGGGGTCTAGCGGGAGGGTTAGCTCCAGATACGCAGTATTTT.

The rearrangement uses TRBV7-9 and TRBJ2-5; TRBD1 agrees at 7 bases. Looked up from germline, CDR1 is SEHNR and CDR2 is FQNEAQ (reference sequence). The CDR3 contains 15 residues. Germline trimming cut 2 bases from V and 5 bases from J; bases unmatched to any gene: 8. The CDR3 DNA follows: TGTGCCAGCAGCTTAAGCCAGGGGGTTAGGGAGACCCAGTACTTC. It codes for CASSLSQGVRETQYF.

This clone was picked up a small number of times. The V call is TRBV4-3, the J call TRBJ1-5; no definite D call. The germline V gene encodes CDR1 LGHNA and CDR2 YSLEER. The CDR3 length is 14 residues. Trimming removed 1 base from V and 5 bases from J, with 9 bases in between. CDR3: CASSQVFGDQPQHF. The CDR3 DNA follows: TGCGCCAGCAGCCAAGTTTTTGGAGATCAGCCCCAGCATTTT.

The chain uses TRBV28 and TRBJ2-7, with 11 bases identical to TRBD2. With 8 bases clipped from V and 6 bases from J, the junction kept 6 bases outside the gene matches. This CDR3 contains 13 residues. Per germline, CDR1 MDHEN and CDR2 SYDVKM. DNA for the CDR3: TGTGCCAGCTCACTAGCGGGAGACGGCGAGCAGTACTTC. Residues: CASSLAGDGEQYF.

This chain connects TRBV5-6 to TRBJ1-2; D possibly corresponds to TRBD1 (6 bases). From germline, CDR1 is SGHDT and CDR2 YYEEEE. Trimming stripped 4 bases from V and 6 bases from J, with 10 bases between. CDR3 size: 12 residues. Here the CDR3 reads CASSLGTNGYTF. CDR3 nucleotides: TGTGCCAGCAGCCTCGGGACAAATGGCTACACCTTC. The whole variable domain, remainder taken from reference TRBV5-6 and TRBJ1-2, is DAGVTQSPTHLIKTRGQQVTLRCSPKSGHDTVSWYQQALGQGPQFIFQYYEEEERQRGNFPDRFSGHQFPNYSSELNVNALLLGDSALYLCASSLGTNGYTFGSGTRLTVV.

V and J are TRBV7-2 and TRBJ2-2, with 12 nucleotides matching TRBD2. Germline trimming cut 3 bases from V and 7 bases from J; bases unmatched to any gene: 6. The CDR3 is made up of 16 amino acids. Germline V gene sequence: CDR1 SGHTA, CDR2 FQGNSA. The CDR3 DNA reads TGTGCCAGCAGCTTTCTAGCGGGAGGGCCCGACGGGGAGCTGTTTTTT. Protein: CASSFLAGGPDGELFF.

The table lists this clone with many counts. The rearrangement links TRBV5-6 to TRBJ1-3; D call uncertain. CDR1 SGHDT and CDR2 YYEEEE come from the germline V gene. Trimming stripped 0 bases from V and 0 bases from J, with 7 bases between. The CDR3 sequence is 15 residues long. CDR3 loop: CASSLERNSGNTIYF. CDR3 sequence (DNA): TGTGCCAGCAGCTTGGAGCGCAACTCTGGAAACACCATATATTTT.

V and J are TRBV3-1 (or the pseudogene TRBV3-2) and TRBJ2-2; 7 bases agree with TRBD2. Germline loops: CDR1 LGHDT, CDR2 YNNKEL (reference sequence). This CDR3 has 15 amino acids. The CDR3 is CATSPQRENTGELFF. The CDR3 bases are TGTGCTACCTCCCCCCAGCGGGAGAACACCGGGGAGCTGTTTTTT.

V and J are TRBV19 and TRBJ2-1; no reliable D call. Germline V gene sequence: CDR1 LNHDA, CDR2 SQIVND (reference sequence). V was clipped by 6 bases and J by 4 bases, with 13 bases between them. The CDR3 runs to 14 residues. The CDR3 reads CASSTLGAYNEQFF. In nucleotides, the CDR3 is TGTGCCAGTAGCACCCTGGGCGCTTACAATGAGCAGTTCTTC.